Reported below is one T cell receptor beta chain. The data derive from a study of T cell changes during pregnancy in multiple sclerosis. Libraries were prepared by immunoSEQ multiplex PCR; TCRdb keeps only in-frame clonotypes and omits some of them. Of tens of thousands of clones in the sample, 93% are singletons; the top ten hold approximately 0.39%. Germline CDR1 and CDR2: LNHDA and SQIVND (reference sequence). The length of the CDR3 is 13 residues. Trimming pared 5 bases from V and 7 bases from J, leaving 12 bases between. This TCR derives from a female donor with multiple sclerosis, enrolled in a pregnancy study. The rearrangement uses TRBV19 and TRBJ2-1, with D perhaps matching TRBD2 (6 bases). Sequencing was performed on CD4+ T cells from peripheral blood mononuclear cells, taken after pregnancy. CDR3 DNA sequence: TGTGCCAGTAGTTCCGGGAGAACTAATGAGCAGTTCTTC. Translated, it gives CASSSGRTNEQFF. The variable domain in full, with the rest retrieved from reference TRBV19 and TRBJ2-1, is DGGITQSPKYLFRKEGQNVTLSCEQNLNHDAMYWYRQDPGQGLRLIYYSQIVNDFQKGDIAEGYSVSREKKESFPLTVTSAQKNPTAFYLCASSSGRTNEQFFGPGTRLTVL.